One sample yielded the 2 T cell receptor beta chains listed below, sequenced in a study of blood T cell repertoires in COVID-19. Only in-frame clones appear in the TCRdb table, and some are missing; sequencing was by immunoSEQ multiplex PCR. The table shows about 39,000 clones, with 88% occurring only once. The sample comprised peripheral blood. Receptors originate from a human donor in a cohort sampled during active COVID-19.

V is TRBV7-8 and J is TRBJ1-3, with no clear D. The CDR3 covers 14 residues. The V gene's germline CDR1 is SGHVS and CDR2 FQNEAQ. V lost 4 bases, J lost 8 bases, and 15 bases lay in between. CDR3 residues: CASSSQTIVDTIYF. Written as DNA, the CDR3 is TGTGCCAGCAGCTCCCAGACAATAGTAGACACCATATATTTT.

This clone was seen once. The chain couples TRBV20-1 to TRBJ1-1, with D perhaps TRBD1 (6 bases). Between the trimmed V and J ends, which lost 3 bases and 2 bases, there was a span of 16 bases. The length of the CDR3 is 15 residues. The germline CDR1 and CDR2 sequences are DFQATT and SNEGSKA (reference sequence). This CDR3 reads CSASWTDLTNTEAFF. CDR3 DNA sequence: TGCAGTGCTAGTTGGACAGACCTCACTAACACTGAAGCTTTCTTT.